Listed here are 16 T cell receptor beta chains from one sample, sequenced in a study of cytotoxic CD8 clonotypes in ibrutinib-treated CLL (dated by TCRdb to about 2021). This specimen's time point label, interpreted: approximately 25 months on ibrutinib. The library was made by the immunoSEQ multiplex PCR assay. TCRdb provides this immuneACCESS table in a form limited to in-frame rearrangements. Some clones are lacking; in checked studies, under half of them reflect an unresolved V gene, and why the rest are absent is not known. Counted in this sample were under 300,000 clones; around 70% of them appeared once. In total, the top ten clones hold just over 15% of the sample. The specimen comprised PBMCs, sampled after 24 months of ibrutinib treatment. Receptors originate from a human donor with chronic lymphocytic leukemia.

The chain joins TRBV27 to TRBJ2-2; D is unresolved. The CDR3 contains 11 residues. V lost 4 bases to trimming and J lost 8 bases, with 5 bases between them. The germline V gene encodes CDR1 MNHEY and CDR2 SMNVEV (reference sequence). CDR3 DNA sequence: TGTGCCAGCAGTTCTTTTGGGGAGCTGTTTTTT. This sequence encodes CASSSFGELFF.

The CDR3 protein is CASTLSSGRTYEQYF. The CDR3 DNA sequence: TGTGCCAGCACCCTTTCTAGCGGGAGAACTTACGAGCAGTACTTC. The rearrangement uses TRBV27 and TRBJ2-7, with 10 bases that match TRBD2. The CDR3 consists of 15 residues. V lost 7 bases to trimming and J lost 4 bases; unmatched junction nucleotides: 10. Germline assignment: CDR1 MNHEY and CDR2 SMNVEV (reference sequence).

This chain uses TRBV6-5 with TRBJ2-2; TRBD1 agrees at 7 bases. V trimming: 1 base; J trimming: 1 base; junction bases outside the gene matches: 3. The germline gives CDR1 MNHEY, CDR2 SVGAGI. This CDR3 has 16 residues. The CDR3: CASSYYTGENTGELFF. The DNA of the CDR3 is TGTGCCAGCAGTTACTACACAGGGGAGAACACCGGGGAGCTGTTTTTT.

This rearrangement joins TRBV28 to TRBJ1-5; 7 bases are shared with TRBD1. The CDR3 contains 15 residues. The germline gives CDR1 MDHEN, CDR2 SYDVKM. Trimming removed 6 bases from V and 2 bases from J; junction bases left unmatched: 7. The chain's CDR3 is CASSYRGKGNQPQHF. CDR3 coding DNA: TGTGCCAGCAGCTACAGGGGAAAGGGCAATCAGCCCCAGCATTTT.

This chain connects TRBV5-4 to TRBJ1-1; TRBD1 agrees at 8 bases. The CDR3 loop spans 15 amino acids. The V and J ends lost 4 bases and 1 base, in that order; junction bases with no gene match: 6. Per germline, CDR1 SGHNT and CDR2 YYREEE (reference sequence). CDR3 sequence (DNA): TGTGCCAGCAGCGCCCGGACAGGGTCGAACACTGAAGCTTTCTTT. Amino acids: CASSARTGSNTEAFF.

CDR3 sequence reads: CASSQGRGGETQYF. Here the CDR3 DNA reads TGCGCCAGCAGCCAAGGTCGGGGTGGGGAGACCCAGTACTTC. The V and J genes are TRBV4-1 and TRBJ2-5, with a tentative D call TRBD2 (5 bases). CDR3 size: 14 residues. Germline lookup yields CDR1 MGHRA and CDR2 YSYEKL. V was trimmed by 1 base and J by 5 bases, leaving 11 bases between them.

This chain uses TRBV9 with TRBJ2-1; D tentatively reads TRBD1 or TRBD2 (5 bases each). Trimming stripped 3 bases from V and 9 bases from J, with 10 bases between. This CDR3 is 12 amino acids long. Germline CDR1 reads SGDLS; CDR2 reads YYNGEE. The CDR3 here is CASSAFGTEQFF. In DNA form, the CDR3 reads TGTGCCAGCAGCGCCTTCGGGACTGAGCAGTTCTTC. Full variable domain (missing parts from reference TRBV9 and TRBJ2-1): DSGVTQTPKHLITATGQRVTLRCSPRSGDLSVYWYQQSLDQGLQFLIQYYNGEERAKGNILERFSAQQFPDLHSELNLSSLELGDSALYFCASSAFGTEQFFGPGTRLTVL.

DNA of the CDR3: TGTGCCAGCAGGGCAGGAACGGGACTAGCCAAAAATGAGCAGTTCTTC. Translated, it gives CASRAGTGLAKNEQFF. This chain joins TRBV25-1 and TRBJ2-1, with 9 bases matching TRBD2. Germline-derived CDR1 and CDR2 are MGHDK and SYGVNS. The CDR3 covers 16 residues. Unmatched junction bases numbered 13, after V lost 6 bases and J lost 7 bases.

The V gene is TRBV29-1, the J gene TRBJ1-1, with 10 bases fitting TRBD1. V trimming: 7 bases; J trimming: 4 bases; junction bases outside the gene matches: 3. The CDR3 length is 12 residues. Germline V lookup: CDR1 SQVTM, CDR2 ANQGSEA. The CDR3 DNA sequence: TGCAGCGCAAGGACAGGGGGCACTGAAGCTTTCTTT. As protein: CSARTGGTEAFF.

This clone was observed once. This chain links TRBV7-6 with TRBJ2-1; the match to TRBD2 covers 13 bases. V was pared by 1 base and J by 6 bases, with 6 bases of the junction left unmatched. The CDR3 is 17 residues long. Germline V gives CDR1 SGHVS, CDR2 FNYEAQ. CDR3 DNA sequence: TGTGCCAGCAGCTTAGGGAGGACTAGCGGGAGACGCAATGAGCAGTTCTTC. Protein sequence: CASSLGRTSGRRNEQFF. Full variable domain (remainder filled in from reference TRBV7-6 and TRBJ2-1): GAGVSQSPRYKVTKRGQDVALRCDPISGHVSLYWYRQALGQGPEFLTYFNYEAQQDKSGLPNDRFSAERPEGSISTLTIQRTEQRDSAMYRCASSLGRTSGRRNEQFFGPGTRLTVL.

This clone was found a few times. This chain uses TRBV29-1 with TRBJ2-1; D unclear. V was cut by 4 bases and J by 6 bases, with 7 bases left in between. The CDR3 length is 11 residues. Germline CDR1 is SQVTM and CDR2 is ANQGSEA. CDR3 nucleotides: TGCAGCGTTGGCTGGAGCAATGAGCAGTTCTTC. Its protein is CSVGWSNEQFF.

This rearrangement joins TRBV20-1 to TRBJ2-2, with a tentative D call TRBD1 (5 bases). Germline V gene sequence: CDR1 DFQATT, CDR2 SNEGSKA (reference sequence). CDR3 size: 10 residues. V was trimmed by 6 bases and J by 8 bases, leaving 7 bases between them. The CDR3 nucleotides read TGCAGTGCAGCAGGGGGGGAGCTGTTTTTT. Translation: CSAAGGELFF.

CDR3 sequence reads: CASGQLTYNEQFF. The CDR3 region has the DNA TGCGCCAGCGGACAGCTTACCTACAATGAGCAGTTCTTC. This chain connects TRBV10-2 to TRBJ2-1, with D possibly being TRBD1 (6 bases). The germline gives CDR1 WSHSY, CDR2 SAAADI. Trimming shortened V by 8 bases and J by 2 bases, and 10 bases separated the two germline ends. This CDR3 has 13 amino acids.

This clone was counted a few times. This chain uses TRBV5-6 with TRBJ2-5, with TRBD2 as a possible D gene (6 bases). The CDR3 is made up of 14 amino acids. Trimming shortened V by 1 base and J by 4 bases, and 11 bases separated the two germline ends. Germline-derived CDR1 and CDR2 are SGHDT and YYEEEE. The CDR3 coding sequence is TGTGCCAGCAGCTTGCCGGAGGGCCTAGAGACCCAGTACTTC. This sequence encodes CASSLPEGLETQYF. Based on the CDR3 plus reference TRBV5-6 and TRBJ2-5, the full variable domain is DAGVTQSPTHLIKTRGQQVTLRCSPKSGHDTVSWYQQALGQGPQFIFQYYEEEERQRGNFPDRFSGHQFPNYSSELNVNALLLGDSALYLCASSLPEGLETQYFGPGTRLLVL.

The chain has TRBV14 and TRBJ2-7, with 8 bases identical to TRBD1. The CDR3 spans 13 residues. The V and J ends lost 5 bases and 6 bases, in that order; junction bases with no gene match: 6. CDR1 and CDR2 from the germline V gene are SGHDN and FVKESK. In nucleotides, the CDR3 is TGTGCCAGCAGCTCGGGACAGGCAGTCGAGCAGTACTTC. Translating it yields CASSSGQAVEQYF.

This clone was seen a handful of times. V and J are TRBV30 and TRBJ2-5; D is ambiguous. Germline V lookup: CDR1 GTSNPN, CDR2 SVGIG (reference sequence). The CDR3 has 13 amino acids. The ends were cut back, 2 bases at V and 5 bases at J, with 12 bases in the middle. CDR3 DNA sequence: TGTGCCTGGAGTTTATTGGAGAGGGAGACCCAGTACTTC. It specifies CAWSLLERETQYF.